Sequencing of this T cell receptor (beta chain) was carried out in a study of blood T cell repertoires in COVID-19. The overall study: T cells, B-cell-depleted T cells, or PBMCs provided the cDNA or gDNA that served as material.

Generated by immunoSEQ multiplex PCR, the TCRdb table keeps only in-frame clones and is missing some. The table lists about 310,000 clones, roughly 90% of them singletons. V lost 1 base, J lost 3 bases, and 0 bases stayed unmatched. The CDR3 is 15 residues long. Germline V gene sequence: CDR1 SGHNT, CDR2 YENEEA. This chain links TRBV11-3 with TRBJ2-2; 9 bases line up with TRBD1. The sequence derives from a woman aged 18-29 years who had recovered from COVID-19. Sequenced: PBMCs or T cells enriched from blood (not recorded which). The chain's CDR3 is CASSLGTGDTGELFF. CDR3 bases: TGTGCCAGCAGCTTAGGGACAGGGGACACCGGGGAGCTGTTTTTT.